The T cell receptor (beta chain) described here comes from a study of Graves' ophthalmopathy and Graves' hyperthyroidism. Study-level background: Peripheral blood sampling occurred at initial diagnosis, before any treatment.

Certain patients were not enrolled. These were patients with other autoimmune diseases, uncontrolled infections, pregnancy or lactation. Symptoms, serum thyroxine and TRAb, thyroid ultrasound, and orbital computed tomography formed the diagnostic basis. RNA transcripts served as template for amplifying TCR beta CDR3 sequences. The first-round RT-PCR employed HTBI primers together with the Qiagen OneStep RT-PCR kit. A multiplex PCR was then performed as the second round. TCRdb passed the multiplex PCR reads through MiXCR, listing each CDR3 protein once. The table includes 300,000 or so distinct CDR3 sequences, 17% detected once. Many counts were recorded for this clonotype. Trimming removed 2 bases from V and 5 bases from J; junction bases left unmatched: 5. Per germline, CDR1 MNHEY and CDR2 SVGAGI. This CDR3 spans 14 amino acids.

The chain combines TRBV6-5 with TRBJ1-1, with 7 bases lining up with TRBD1. Sequences were obtained from peripheral blood. The TCR sequence derives from an adult man with Graves' ophthalmopathy. CDR3 coding DNA: TGTGCCAGCAGTTACCGGGACAGCAGGACTGAAGCTTTCTTT. Residues: CASSYRDSRTEAFF.